This TCR beta chain was captured by sequencing in a study of blood T cell repertoires in COVID-19. About the study: Collection of acute and convalescent COVID-19 samples took place in the United States, Italy and Spain. T cells, B-cell-depleted T cells, or PBMCs supplied cDNA or gDNA.

The cohort comprised adults aged 18 to 89 years residing in about two dozen US areas. In the original workflow: Reference gene primer amplification in the assay estimated nucleated cell counts. Only in-frame clones appear in the TCRdb table, and some are missing; sequencing was by immunoSEQ multiplex PCR. V, J and clone size are taken as reported in that table, and D and trimming were inferred from the DNA itself. The sample contains some 140,000 clones, about 86% of which appear only once. CDR1 SGHAT and CDR2 FQNNGV come from the germline V gene. The CDR3 sequence is 15 residues long. The junction had 6 bases not matched to a gene; V was cut back by 5 bases and J by 0 bases.

Sequencing was done on a sample of PBMCs or T cells enriched from blood (not recorded which). The V and J genes are TRBV11-2 and TRBJ1-1; 7 positions match TRBD1. This clonotype originated in a man aged 50-59 years who had recovered from COVID-19. CDR3 region: CASSPQGEMNTEAFF. As DNA, the CDR3 is TGTGCCAGCAGCCCCCAGGGGGAAATGAACACTGAAGCTTTCTTT.